Shown below are 12 T cell receptor beta chains from a single sample sequenced in a study of cytomegalovirus exposure and HLA in healthy donors. 13 Jbeta primers and 60 Vbeta primers were used for the PCR. Assay: immunoSEQ multiplex PCR; the TCRdb copy retains only in-frame clones and omits some. The sample has hundreds of thousands of clones; 70% to 80% are singletons. Sequenced material: PBMCs. The source of these receptors is a man in his forties or fifties in good health and CMV-seronegative.

The V and J genes are TRBV5-1 and TRBJ2-1; 7 bases match TRBD1. V trimming: 3 bases; J trimming: 7 bases; junction bases outside the gene matches: 7. The CDR3 contains 14 residues. Germline V gene data show CDR1 as SGHRS and CDR2 as YFSETQ. The CDR3 here is CASSSPGQRNEQFF. In nucleotides, the CDR3 is TGCGCCAGCAGCTCTCCGGGACAGAGAAATGAGCAGTTCTTC.

The genes are TRBV10-3 and TRBJ2-5; 9 positions agree with TRBD1. There are 16 residues in the CDR3. The trim removed 0 bases at V and 4 bases at J, leaving 6 bases unmatched. CDR1 and CDR2 from the germline V gene are ENHRY and SYGVKD. The DNA of the CDR3 is TGTGCCATCAGTGAGTCGGGACAGGGATCCAGAGAGACCCAGTACTTC. Protein sequence: CAISESGQGSRETQYF.

This chain joins TRBV4-2 and TRBJ2-5; 13 bases match TRBD2. Unmatched junction bases numbered 6, after V lost 4 bases and J lost 4 bases. Germline V lookup: CDR1 LGHNA, CDR2 YNFKEQ. This CDR3 has 16 amino acids. This chain's CDR3 is CASSPRLAGGRETQYF. CDR3 sequence (DNA): TGTGCCAGCAGCCCCCGACTAGCGGGAGGTAGAGAGACCCAGTACTTC.

The CDR3 is CASRLAVMSTDTQYF. CDR3 bases: TGTGCCAGCAGACTAGCGGTCATGAGCACAGATACGCAGTATTTT. This chain joins TRBV21-1 and TRBJ2-3; the table's D call of TRBD2 was not tested on the DNA. TRBV21-1 is described as a pseudogene. The CDR3 runs to 15 residues.

The rearrangement links TRBV19 to TRBJ2-7, with 9 bases that match TRBD1. From germline, CDR1 is LNHDA and CDR2 SQIVND (reference sequence). After removal of 6 bases from V and 6 bases from J, the junction contained 3 bases not matched to a gene. The CDR3 spans 12 residues. This CDR3 reads CASSGDRAEQYF. The CDR3 nucleotides read TGTGCCAGTAGCGGGGACAGGGCCGAGCAGTACTTC.

The chain combines TRBV27 with TRBJ1-2; 9 bases agree with TRBD1. Germline values: CDR1 MNHEY, CDR2 SMNVEV (reference sequence). Trimming at V came to 8 bases and at J to 8 bases, leaving 15 bases not matched to a gene. CDR3 length equals 15 residues. CDR3 sequence reads: CASAPSGTGLYGYTF. The CDR3 DNA sequence: TGTGCCAGCGCACCGTCCGGGACAGGGTTGTACGGCTACACCTTC.

A few counts support this clone. Here the CDR3 DNA reads TGTGCCAGCAGTTTGCCACTAGACGGTCATAGCTCCTACGAGCAGTACTTC. Translated: CASSLPLDGHSSYEQYF. The genes are TRBV27 and TRBJ2-7; D is possibly TRBD2 (5 bases). Germline V CDR1 and CDR2: MNHEY, SMNVEV (reference sequence). Trimming pared 3 bases from V and 0 bases from J, leaving 18 bases between. CDR3 length: 17 residues.

With regard to this clone: The same CDR3 is also encoded by other DNA sequences in this sample. The genes are TRBV30 and TRBJ1-1; the D gene is possibly TRBD1 (5 bases). V was cut by 1 base and J by 4 bases, with 10 bases left in between. The V gene's germline CDR1 is GTSNPN and CDR2 SVGIG (reference sequence). This CDR3 has 13 amino acids. In DNA, the CDR3 is TGTGCCTGGAGTGGTCAGGGAGGCACTGAAGCTTTCTTT. Translating it yields CAWSGQGGTEAFF. Full variable domain (rest looked up from reference TRBV30 and TRBJ1-1): SQTIHQWPATLVQPVGSPLSLECTVEGTSNPNLYWYRQAAGRGLQLLFYSVGIGQISSEVPQNLSASRPQDRQFILSSKKLLLSDSGFYLCAWSGQGGTEAFFGQGTRLTVV.

This chain joins TRBV19 and TRBJ1-5; a weak D match, TRBD1 (6 bases). CDR3 size: 14 residues. The ends were cut back, 4 bases at V and 2 bases at J, with 9 bases in the middle. From germline, CDR1 is LNHDA and CDR2 SQIVND (reference sequence). The CDR3 DNA is TGTGCCAGTAGTACAGGGGTGGGCAATCAGCCCCAGCATTTT. This encodes CASSTGVGNQPQHF.

V and J are TRBV27 and TRBJ2-7; the D gene is possibly TRBD2 (5 bases). Trimming pared 8 bases from V and 0 bases from J, leaving 11 bases between. CDR1 and CDR2 (germline): MNHEY, SMNVEV (reference sequence). The CDR3 loop spans 13 amino acids. CDR3 sequence: CASGFGDSYEQYF. In DNA form, the CDR3 reads TGTGCCAGCGGATTCGGGGACTCCTACGAGCAGTACTTC.

V gene TRBV6-5 combines with J gene TRBJ1-1; the D is unclear. V lost 4 bases, J lost 0 bases, and 9 bases lay in between. Germline lookup yields CDR1 MNHEY and CDR2 SVGAGI. The length of the CDR3 is 14 residues. The CDR3 spells CASSFPGVNTEAFF. The DNA for the CDR3 is TGTGCCAGCAGTTTTCCCGGGGTGAACACTGAAGCTTTCTTT.

The J gene is TRBJ2-5, the V gene TRBV18, with 8 bases that match TRBD1. The V segment lost 3 bases and the J segment 2 bases; nucleotides outside the gene matches: 2. The CDR3 is 14 amino acids. Germline V gives CDR1 KGHSH, CDR2 LQKENI. The CDR3 sequence: CASSPRTGQETQYF. In nucleotides, the CDR3 is TGTGCCAGCTCACCCCGGACAGGGCAAGAGACCCAGTACTTC. Variable domain in full (rest from reference TRBV18 and TRBJ2-5): NAGVMQNPRHLVRRRGQEARLRCSPMKGHSHVYWYRQLPEEGLKFMVYLQKENIIDESGMPKERFSAEFPKEGPSILRIQQVVRGDSAAYFCASSPRTGQETQYFGPGTRLLVL.